This T cell receptor (beta chain) came from a study of T cell changes during pregnancy in multiple sclerosis. Unmatched junction bases numbered 9, after V lost 5 bases and J lost 9 bases. The CDR3 has 14 residues. Germline CDR1 is SGHTA and CDR2 is FQGTGA. Profiling relied on immunoSEQ multiplex PCR, and the TCRdb table lists in-frame clones only, not all of them. This sample yields 100,000 or so clones, of which approximately 92% are seen a single time; 0.95% to 1.5% belongs to the top ten. V gene TRBV7-3 combines with J gene TRBJ2-1, with 8 bases fitting TRBD2. The TCR comes from a female donor with multiple sclerosis, enrolled in a pregnancy study. Sequenced material: peripheral blood, taken in the second trimester of pregnancy. The CDR3 sequence: CASSPGLEGGEQFF. As DNA, the CDR3 is TGTGCCAGCAGCCCGGGACTAGAGGGCGGTGAGCAGTTCTTC.